This T cell receptor beta chain was recorded in a study of blood T cell repertoires in COVID-19. About the study: T cells, B-cell-depleted T cells, or PBMCs provided the cDNA or gDNA that served as material.

TCRdb keeps only in-frame clones here, not all; method: immunoSEQ multiplex PCR. This sample has about 89,000 clones, with about 80% found just once. CDR3 length: 15 amino acids. V shed 0 bases and J shed 1 base, with 9 bases lying between them. Per the germline V gene, CDR1 is SGHVS and CDR2 is FNYEAQ. Sequenced material: peripheral blood. This chain connects TRBV7-6 to TRBJ1-1; tentative D call: TRBD1 (5 bases). The receptor's source is a man between 70 and 80 years old with acute or convalescent COVID-19. Here the CDR3 reads CASSLAPGGNTEAFF. DNA of the CDR3: TGTGCCAGCAGCTTAGCGCCGGGGGGGAACACTGAAGCTTTCTTT.